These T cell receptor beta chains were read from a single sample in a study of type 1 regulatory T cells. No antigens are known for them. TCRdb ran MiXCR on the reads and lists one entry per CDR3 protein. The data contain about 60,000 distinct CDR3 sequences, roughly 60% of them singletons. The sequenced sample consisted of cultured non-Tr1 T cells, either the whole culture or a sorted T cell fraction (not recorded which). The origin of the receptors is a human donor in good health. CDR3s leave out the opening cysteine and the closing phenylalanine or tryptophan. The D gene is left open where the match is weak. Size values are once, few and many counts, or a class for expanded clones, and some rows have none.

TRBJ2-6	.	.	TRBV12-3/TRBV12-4	ASSGIGANVLT
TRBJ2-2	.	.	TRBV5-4	ASSLASRVDTGELF
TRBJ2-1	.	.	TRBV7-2	ASSLLVNEQF
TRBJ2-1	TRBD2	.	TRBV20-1	SASLRERNNEQF
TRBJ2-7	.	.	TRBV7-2	ASSLDRAVSYEQY
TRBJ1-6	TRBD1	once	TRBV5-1	ASSFSGGRDSPLH
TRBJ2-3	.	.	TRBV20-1	SARDNRGAGGLPTDTQY
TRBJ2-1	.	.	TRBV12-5	ASGSELSSYNEQF
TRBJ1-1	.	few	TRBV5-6	ASSTSTLNTEAF
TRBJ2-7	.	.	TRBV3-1	ASSQAEYEQY
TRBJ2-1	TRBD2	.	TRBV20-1	SAMTLAGEREQF
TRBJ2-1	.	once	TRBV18	ASSPPEKLGNEQF
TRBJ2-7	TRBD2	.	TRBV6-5	ASSYSRLAGIYEQY
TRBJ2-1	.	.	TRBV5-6	ASSLERVSSYNEQF
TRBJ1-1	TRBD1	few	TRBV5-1	ASSLAPGGGTEAF
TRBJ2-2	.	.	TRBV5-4	ASSPSSQGTGELF
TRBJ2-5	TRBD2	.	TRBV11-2	ASSSGRLAGGPQETQY
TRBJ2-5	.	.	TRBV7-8	ASSVWTDQY
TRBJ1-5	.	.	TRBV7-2	ASSQELGEGNQPQH
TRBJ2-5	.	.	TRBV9	ASSVGTGSETQY
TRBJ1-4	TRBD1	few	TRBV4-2	ASSQDWTGNEKLF
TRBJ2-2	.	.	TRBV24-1	ATSDRDTNTGELF
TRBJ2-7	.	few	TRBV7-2	ATSKDRTYEQY
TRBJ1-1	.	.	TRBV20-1	SAIYRTNTEAF
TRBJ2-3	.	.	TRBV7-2	ASSESFTDTQY
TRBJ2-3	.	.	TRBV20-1	SAATRASTDTQY
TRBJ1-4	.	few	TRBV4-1	ASTPRLRLTNEKLF
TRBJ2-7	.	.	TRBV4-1	ASSPVPGHDSFYEQY
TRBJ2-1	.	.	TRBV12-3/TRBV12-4	ASSNRVFEF
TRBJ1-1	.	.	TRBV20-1	SARDTNSGMWDTEAF
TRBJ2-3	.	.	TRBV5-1	ASSFSRAYTDTQY
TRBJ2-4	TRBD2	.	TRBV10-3	AVSGEAAPKY
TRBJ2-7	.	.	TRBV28	ASSLPRTRGGGYEQY
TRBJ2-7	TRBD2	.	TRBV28	ASSAPGGYEQY
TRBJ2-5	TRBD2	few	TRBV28	ASRPSGSSGTQY
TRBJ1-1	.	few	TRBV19	ASSMGQARYSEAF
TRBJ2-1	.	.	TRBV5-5	ASSMREYNEQF
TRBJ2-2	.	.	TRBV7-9	ASSPMSTGGELF
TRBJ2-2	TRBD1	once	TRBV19	ASSETGGRAGELF
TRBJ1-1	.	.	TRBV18	ASSKTGVVNTEAF
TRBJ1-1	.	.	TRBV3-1	ASSQSSEAF
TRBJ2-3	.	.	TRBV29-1	SAGGGSGVDTQY
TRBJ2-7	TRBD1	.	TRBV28	ASSPIGQGYSTEQY
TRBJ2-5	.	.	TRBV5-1	ASSLEQDEGTQY
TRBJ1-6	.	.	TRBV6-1	ASSSEGANSPLH
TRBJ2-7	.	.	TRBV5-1	ASSLVGGRVYEQY
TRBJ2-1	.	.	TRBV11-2	ASMMALSSYNEQF
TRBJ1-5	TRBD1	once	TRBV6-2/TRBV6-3	ASKDRANQPQH
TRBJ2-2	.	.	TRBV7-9	ASSLGDYPHRELF
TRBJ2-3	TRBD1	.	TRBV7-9	ASRTGTGGDTQY
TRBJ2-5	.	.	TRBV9	ASSVGIGQETQY
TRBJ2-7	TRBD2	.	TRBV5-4	ASSLEGREGNEQY
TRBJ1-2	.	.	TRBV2	ASSDRDVHGYT
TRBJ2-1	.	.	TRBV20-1	SALVSEQF